These 17 T cell receptor beta chains were sequenced from one sample in a study of T cell repertoires in cytomegalovirus infection. TCRdb called the reads again in MiXCR, with one record for every CDR3 protein. The sample includes roughly 990,000 distinct CDR3 sequences, approximately 31% of them seen just once. These receptors' targets are unknown. Sample: cultured CD8+ T cells from PBMCs, taken from culture after CMV antigen stimulation. The receptor set was obtained from a human donor in good health (CMV status not recorded). Some clones in this sample may be carry-over from other donors' samples.

In its sample, this clonotype was seen a few times. J is TRBJ1-1 and V is TRBV12-3 or TRBV12-4; D is perhaps TRBD1 (6 bases). Trimming cost V 6 bases and J 1 base, with 12 bases left between them. The CDR3 length is 14 residues. The CDR3 nucleotides read TGTGCCAGCAGGGAGACAGGCCCGAACACTGAAGCTTTCTTT. It translates to CASRETGPNTEAFF.

The chain couples TRBV19 to TRBJ2-7; 9 bases fit TRBD1. V dropped 7 bases and J dropped 3; count of bases not matched to a gene: 13. CDR3 size: 16 residues. The germline V gene encodes CDR1 LNHDA and CDR2 SQIVND (reference sequence). CDR3 loop: CASTELGQGNIYEQYV. In nucleotides, the CDR3 is TGTGCCAGTACGGAACTGGGACAGGGTAATATCTACGAGCAGTACGTC.

This clonotype was seen more than once but under ten times. The rearrangement links TRBV19 to TRBJ2-1; TRBD1 is a possible D gene (6 bases). The CDR3 has 12 residues. Looked up from germline, CDR1 is LNHDA and CDR2 is SQIVND (reference sequence). V was clipped by 1 base and J by 11 bases, with 9 bases between them. CDR3 loop: CASSIGDIQQFF. The CDR3 DNA follows: TGTGCCAGTAGTATAGGGGACATTCAGCAGTTCTTC.

This clonotype turned up a few times. The J gene is TRBJ2-1, the V gene TRBV6-1; 8 bases are shared with TRBD1. Germline CDR1 and CDR2: MNHNS and SASEGT. Losses at the gene ends were 6 bases for V and 7 bases for J; bases not matched to a gene: 5. The CDR3 is 13 residues long. CDR3 nucleotides: TGTGCCAGCAGGGACAGGGCGGGTAATGAGCAGTTCTTC. Protein product: CASRDRAGNEQFF.

This chain uses TRBV29-1 with TRBJ1-2; D is ambiguous. The CDR3 length is 12 residues. Trimming shortened V by 1 base and J by 6 bases, and 9 bases separated the two germline ends. Germline CDR1 SQVTM, CDR2 ANQGSEA. The CDR3 nucleotides read TGCAGCGTTGAAGGCCGGACCCATGGCTACACCTTC. Amino acids: CSVEGRTHGYTF.

The rearrangement joins TRBV10-3 to TRBJ2-2, with D hard to call. Trimming took 3 bases from V and 6 from J, leaving 8 bases between them. Per the germline V gene, CDR1 is ENHRY and CDR2 is SYGVKD. This CDR3 has 13 amino acids. DNA of the CDR3: TGTGCCATCAGTGACGCCCTTTCCGGGGAGCTGTTTTTT. This encodes CAISDALSGELFF.

The sample holds a few counts of this clonotype. The chain has TRBV20-1 and TRBJ1-5; 10 nucleotides line up with TRBD1. The V segment lost 6 bases and the J segment 4 bases; nucleotides outside the gene matches: 9. Germline-derived CDR1 and CDR2 are DFQATT and SNEGSKA (reference sequence). CDR3 length equals 15 residues. The CDR3 reads CSATPWTGGNQPQHF. For the CDR3, the DNA is TGCAGTGCCACCCCTTGGACAGGGGGAAATCAGCCCCAGCATTTT.

Concerning this clonotype itself: A read error may account for a junction end that differs from germline. CDR3 sequence (DNA): TGTGCCAACAGTTTGGGGCGGGGGTCCAATCAGCCCCAGCATTTT. Its translation is CANSLGRGSNQPQHF. The rearrangement uses TRBV12-3 or TRBV12-4 and TRBJ1-5; the D gene is possibly TRBD1 (5 bases). The CDR3 is 15 residues long.

CDR3 sequence reads: CASSSLERGPPAQYF. In DNA, the CDR3 is TGTGCCAGCAGCAGCCTGGAGCGGGGGCCCCCTGCCCAGTACTTC. This chain uses TRBV7-9 with TRBJ2-5; 8 bases are a match to TRBD2. The CDR3 extends over 15 amino acids. The germline V gene encodes CDR1 SEHNR and CDR2 FQNEAQ (reference sequence). V gave up 5 bases and J gave up 9 bases; unmatched junction bases: 14. The full variable domain, completed using reference TRBV7-9 and TRBJ2-5, is DTGVSQNPRHKITKRGQNVTFRCDPISEHNRLYWYRQTLGQGPEFLTYFQNEAQLEKSRLLSDRFSAERPKGSFSTLEIQRTEQGDSAMYLCASSSLERGPPAQYFGPGTRLLVL.

This clonotype came up many times. V gene TRBV7-9 combines with J gene TRBJ1-1; D not resolved. CDR3 length: 15 residues. The germline gives CDR1 SEHNR, CDR2 FQNEAQ (reference sequence). V lost 6 bases and J 1 base, leaving 15 bases between the germline ends. The CDR3 sequence is CASRPPTPRNTEAFF. The CDR3 DNA is TGTGCCAGCAGACCACCGACACCGCGGAACACTGAAGCTTTCTTT.

This clonotype has at least ten counts. J is TRBJ1-5 and V is TRBV7-8, with a possible D match to TRBD1 (5 bases). V shed 5 bases and J shed 1 base, with 18 bases lying between them. The CDR3 covers 17 residues. Germline V gene data show CDR1 as SGHVS and CDR2 as FQNEAQ. In DNA, the CDR3 is TGTGCCAGCAGCGTCCCCCCGGGACGGGGAAGCAATCAGCCCCAGCATTTT. It encodes CASSVPPGRGSNQPQHF. Variable domain in full (rest from reference TRBV7-8 and TRBJ1-5): GAGVSQSPRYKVAKRGQDVALRCDPISGHVSLFWYQQALGQGPEFLTYFQNEAQLDKSGLPSDRFFAERPEGSVSTLKIQRTQQEDSAVYLCASSVPPGRGSNQPQHFGDGTRLSIL.

This clonotype was counted only a few times. The chain links TRBV7-9 to TRBJ2-1; 11 bases are a match to TRBD1. The CDR3 extends over 15 amino acids. Germline CDR1 SEHNR, CDR2 FQNEAQ (reference sequence). Trimming took 5 bases from V and 8 from J; bases not matched to a gene: 8. The chain's CDR3 is CASSNRDRGMDEQFF. The CDR3 DNA reads as TGTGCCAGCAGCAACCGGGACAGGGGGATGGATGAGCAGTTCTTC. Using reference TRBV7-9 and TRBJ2-1 for the parts outside the CDR3, the full variable domain is DTGVSQNPRHKITKRGQNVTFRCDPISEHNRLYWYRQTLGQGPEFLTYFQNEAQLEKSRLLSDRFSAERPKGSFSTLEIQRTEQGDSAMYLCASSNRDRGMDEQFFGPGTRLTVL.

The chain employs TRBV9 and TRBJ2-2; D not certain. Trimming took 1 base from V and 2 from J, leaving 3 bases between them. The germline CDR1 and CDR2 sequences are SGDLS and YYNGEE. This CDR3 has 13 residues. The CDR3 DNA reads TGTGCCAGCAGCGTATACAACACCGGGGAGCTGTTTTTT. This gives the protein CASSVYNTGELFF. The full variable domain, its missing parts supplied by reference TRBV9 and TRBJ2-2, is DSGVTQTPKHLITATGQRVTLRCSPRSGDLSVYWYQQSLDQGLQFLIQYYNGEERAKGNILERFSAQQFPDLHSELNLSSLELGDSALYFCASSVYNTGELFFGEGSRLTVL.

V and J are TRBV14 and TRBJ1-6; D is undetermined. This CDR3 contains 14 residues. The V gene lost 1 base and the J gene lost 10 bases, with 11 bases spanning the gap. CDR1 is SGHDN and CDR2 is FVKESK in the germline V gene. The CDR3 is CASSQGVVGSPLHF. As DNA, the CDR3 is TGTGCCAGCAGCCAAGGGGTGGTAGGGTCACCCCTCCACTTT.

In this sample, this clonotype turned up a few times. This chain connects TRBV2 to TRBJ2-4, with a possible D match to TRBD1 (6 bases). This CDR3 spans 15 amino acids. V gave up 5 bases and J gave up 1 base, with 12 bases separating them. Germline V lookup: CDR1 SNHLY, CDR2 FYNNEI. Written as DNA, the CDR3 is TGTGCCAGCAGTCCTACTAGGGGGGCCAAAAACATTCAGTACTTC. Translated: CASSPTRGAKNIQYF.

The chain is built from TRBV6-2 or TRBV6-3 and TRBJ2-1, with TRBD1 identical over 9 bases. With 5 bases clipped from V and 3 bases from J, the junction kept 11 bases outside the gene matches. The CDR3 has 17 amino acids. Looked up from germline, CDR1 is MNHEY and CDR2 is SVGEGT. The CDR3 sequence is CASSTAKQGAGYNEQFF. The DNA for the CDR3 is TGTGCCAGCAGTACCGCCAAACAGGGGGCCGGCTACAATGAGCAGTTCTTC.

Only a few counts were recorded for this clonotype. The CDR3 protein is CASSEMEGLTGETQYF. In nucleotides, the CDR3 is TGTGCCAGCAGTGAAATGGAGGGACTAACAGGGGAGACCCAGTACTTC. J is TRBJ2-5 and V is TRBV2; D is possibly TRBD2 (7 bases). The CDR3 spans 16 residues. Trimming took 2 bases from V and 5 from J, leaving 18 bases between them. CDR1 and CDR2 from the germline V gene are SNHLY and FYNNEI.